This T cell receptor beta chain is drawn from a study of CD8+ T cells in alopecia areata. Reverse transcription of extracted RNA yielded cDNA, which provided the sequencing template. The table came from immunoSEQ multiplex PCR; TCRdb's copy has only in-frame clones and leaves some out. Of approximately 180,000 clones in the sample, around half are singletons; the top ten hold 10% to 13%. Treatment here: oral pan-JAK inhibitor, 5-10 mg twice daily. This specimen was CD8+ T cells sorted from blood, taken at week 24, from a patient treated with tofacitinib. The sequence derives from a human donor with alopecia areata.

The CDR3 DNA is TGCGCCATCCAGGGGGCCTCCTACGAGCAGTACTTC. This sequence encodes CAIQGASYEQYF. The chain has TRBV10-2 and TRBJ2-7; TRBD1 aligns across 8 bases. V lost 10 bases and J lost 0; bases outside the gene matches: 2. Germline V CDR1 and CDR2: WSHSY, SAAADI. The CDR3 has 12 amino acids.